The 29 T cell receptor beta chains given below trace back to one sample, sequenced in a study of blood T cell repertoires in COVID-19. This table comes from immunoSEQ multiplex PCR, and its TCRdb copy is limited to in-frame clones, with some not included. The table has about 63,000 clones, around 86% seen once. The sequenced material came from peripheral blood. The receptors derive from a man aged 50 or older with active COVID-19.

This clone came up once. The CDR3 is CASSDGTGAFNEQFF. CDR3 nucleotides: TGTGCCAGCAGTGACGGGACAGGGGCTTTCAATGAGCAGTTCTTC. V is TRBV6-4 and J is TRBJ2-1, with 10 nucleotides matching TRBD1. CDR1 and CDR2 from the germline V gene are MRHNA and SNTAGT. CDR3 length: 15 amino acids. Unmatched junction bases numbered 4, after V lost 2 bases and J lost 6 bases.

The CDR3 reads CASSGHPKSGFYEQYF. The CDR3 DNA follows: TGTGCCAGCAGCGGTCACCCAAAATCAGGTTTTTACGAGCAGTACTTC. This rearrangement joins TRBV9 to TRBJ2-7; D is undetermined. V gave up 3 bases and J gave up 4 bases, with 20 bases separating them. Germline CDR1 reads SGDLS; CDR2 reads YYNGEE. The length of the CDR3 is 16 residues.

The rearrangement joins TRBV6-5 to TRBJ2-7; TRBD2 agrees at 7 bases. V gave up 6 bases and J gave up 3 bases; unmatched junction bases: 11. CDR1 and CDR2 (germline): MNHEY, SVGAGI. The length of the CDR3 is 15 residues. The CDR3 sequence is CASRAPREGLYEQYF. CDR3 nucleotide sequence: TGTGCCAGCAGGGCCCCAAGGGAGGGCCTCTACGAGCAGTACTTC.

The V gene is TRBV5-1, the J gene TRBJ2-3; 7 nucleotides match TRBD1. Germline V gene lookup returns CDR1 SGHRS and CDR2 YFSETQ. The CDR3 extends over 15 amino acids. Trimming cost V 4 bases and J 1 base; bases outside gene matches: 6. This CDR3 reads CASSQQGDRTDTQYF. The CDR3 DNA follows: TGCGCCAGCAGCCAGCAGGGGGACCGCACAGATACGCAGTATTTT.

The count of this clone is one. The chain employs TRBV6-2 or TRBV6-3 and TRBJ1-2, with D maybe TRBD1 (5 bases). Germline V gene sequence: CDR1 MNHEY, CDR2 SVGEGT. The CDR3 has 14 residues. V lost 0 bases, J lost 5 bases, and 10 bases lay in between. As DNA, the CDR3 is TGTGCCAGCAGTTACTCGCGGGGGATATATGGCTACACCTTC. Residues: CASSYSRGIYGYTF.

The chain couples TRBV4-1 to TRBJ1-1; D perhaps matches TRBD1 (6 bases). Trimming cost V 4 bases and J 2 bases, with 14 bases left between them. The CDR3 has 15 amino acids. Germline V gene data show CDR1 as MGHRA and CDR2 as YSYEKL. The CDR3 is CASSLTGTKNTEAFF. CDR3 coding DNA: TGCGCCAGCAGCCTGACCGGGACAAAAAACACTGAAGCTTTCTTT.

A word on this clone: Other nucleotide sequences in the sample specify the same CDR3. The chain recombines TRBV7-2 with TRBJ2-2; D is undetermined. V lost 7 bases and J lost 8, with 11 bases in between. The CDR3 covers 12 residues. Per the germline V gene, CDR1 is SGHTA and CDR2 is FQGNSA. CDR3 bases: TGTGCCAGCACCCTCCTACGGGGGGAGCTGTTTTTT. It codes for CASTLLRGELFF. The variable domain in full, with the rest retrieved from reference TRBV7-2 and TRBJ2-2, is GAGVSQSPSNKVTEKGKDVELRCDPISGHTALYWYRQSLGQGLEFLIYFQGNSAPDKSGLPSDRFSAERTGGSVSTLTIQRTQQEDSAVYLCASTLLRGELFFGEGSRLTVL.

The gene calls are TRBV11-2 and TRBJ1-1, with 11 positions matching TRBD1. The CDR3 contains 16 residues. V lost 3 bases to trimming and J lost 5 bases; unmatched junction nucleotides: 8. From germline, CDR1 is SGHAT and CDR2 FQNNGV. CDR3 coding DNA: TGTGCCAGCAGCTTCGGGACAGGGGGTGTAGGGACTGAAGCTTTCTTT. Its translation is CASSFGTGGVGTEAFF.

This CDR3 reads CASATAPDRQNTEAFF. In DNA form, the CDR3 reads TGTGCTAGTGCTACAGCCCCGGACAGGCAGAACACTGAAGCTTTCTTT. The chain is built from TRBV12-5 and TRBJ1-1; TRBD1 aligns across 7 bases. Germline V gene sequence: CDR1 LGHNT, CDR2 FRNRAP. The junction had 12 bases not matched to a gene; V was cut back by 7 bases and J by 1 base. The CDR3 is 16 residues long.

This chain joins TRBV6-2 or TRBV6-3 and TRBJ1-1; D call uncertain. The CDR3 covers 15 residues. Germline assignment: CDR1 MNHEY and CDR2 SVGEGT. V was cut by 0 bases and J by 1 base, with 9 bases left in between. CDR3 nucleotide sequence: TGTGCCAGCAGTTACTCGCCGGGTTCGAACACTGAAGCTTTCTTT. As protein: CASSYSPGSNTEAFF.

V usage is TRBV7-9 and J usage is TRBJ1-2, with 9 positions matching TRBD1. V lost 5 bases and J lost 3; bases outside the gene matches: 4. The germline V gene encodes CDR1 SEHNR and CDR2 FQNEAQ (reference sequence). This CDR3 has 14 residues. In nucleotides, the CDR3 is TGTGCCAGCAGCCAAAGGACAGGGGACTATGGCTACACCTTC. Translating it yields CASSQRTGDYGYTF. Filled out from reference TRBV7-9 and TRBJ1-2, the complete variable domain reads DTGVSQNPRHKITKRGQNVTFRCDPISEHNRLYWYRQTLGQGPEFLTYFQNEAQLEKSRLLSDRFSAERPKGSFSTLEIQRTEQGDSAMYLCASSQRTGDYGYTFGSGTRLTVV.

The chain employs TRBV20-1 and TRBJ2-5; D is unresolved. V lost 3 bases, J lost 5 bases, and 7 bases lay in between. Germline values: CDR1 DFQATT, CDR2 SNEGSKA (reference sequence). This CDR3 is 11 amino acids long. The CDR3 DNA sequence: TGCAGTGCTAGGCACGGGGAGACCCAGTACTTC. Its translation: CSARHGETQYF.

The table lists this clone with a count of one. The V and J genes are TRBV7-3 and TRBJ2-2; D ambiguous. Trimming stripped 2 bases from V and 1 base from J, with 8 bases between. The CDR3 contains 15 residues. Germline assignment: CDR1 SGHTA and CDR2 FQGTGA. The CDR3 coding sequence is TGTGCCAGCAGCTTACGAGTCCAGAACACCGGGGAGCTGTTTTTT. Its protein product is CASSLRVQNTGELFF.

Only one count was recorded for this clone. DNA for the CDR3: TGTGCCAGCAGTTTCCGCGACATGGGTGAGCAGTTCTTC. Translated: CASSFRDMGEQFF. The chain joins TRBV12-3 or TRBV12-4 to TRBJ2-1, with D hard to call. V was trimmed by 3 bases and J by 9 bases, leaving 12 bases between them. This CDR3 comprises 13 residues.

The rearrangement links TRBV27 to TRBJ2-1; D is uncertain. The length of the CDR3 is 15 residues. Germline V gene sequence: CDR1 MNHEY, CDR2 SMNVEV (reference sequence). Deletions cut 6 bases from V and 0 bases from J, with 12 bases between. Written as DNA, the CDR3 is TGTGCCAGCAGGGTATATCGTAGCTCCTACAATGAGCAGTTCTTC. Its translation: CASRVYRSSYNEQFF.

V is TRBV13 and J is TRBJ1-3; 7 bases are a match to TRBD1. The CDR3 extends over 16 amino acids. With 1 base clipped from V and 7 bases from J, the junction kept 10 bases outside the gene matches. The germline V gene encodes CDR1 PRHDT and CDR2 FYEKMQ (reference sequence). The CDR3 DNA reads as TGTGCCAGCAGCTTAGAAGTGTCCGACAGGGCGAACACCATATATTTT. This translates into CASSLEVSDRANTIYF.

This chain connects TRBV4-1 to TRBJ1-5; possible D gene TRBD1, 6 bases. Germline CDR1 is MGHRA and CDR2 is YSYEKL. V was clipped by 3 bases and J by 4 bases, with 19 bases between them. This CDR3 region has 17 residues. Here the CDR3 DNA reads TGCGCCAGCAGCCATCCCTCGGGCAGGGGTCTTAATCAGCCCCAGCATTTT. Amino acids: CASSHPSGRGLNQPQHF.

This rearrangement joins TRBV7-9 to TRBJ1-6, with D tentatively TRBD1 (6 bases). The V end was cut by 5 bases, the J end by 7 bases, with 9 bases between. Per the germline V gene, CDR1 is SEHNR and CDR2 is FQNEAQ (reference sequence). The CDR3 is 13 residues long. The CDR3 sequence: CASSTDRNSPLHF. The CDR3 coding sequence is TGTGCCAGCAGCACGGACAGAAATTCACCCCTCCACTTT.

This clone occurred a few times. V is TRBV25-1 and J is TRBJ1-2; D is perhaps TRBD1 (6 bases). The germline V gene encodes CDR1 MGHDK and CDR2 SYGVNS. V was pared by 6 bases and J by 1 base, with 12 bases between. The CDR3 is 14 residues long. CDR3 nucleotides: TGTGCCAGCAGGGATCAGGGGTTTAACTATGGCTACACCTTC. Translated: CASRDQGFNYGYTF.

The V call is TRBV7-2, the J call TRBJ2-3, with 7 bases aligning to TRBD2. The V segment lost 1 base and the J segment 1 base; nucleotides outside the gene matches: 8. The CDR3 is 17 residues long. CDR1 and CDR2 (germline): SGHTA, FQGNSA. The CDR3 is CASSLVGGSGGTDTQYF. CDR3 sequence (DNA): TGTGCCAGCAGCTTAGTCGGCGGGAGTGGGGGCACAGATACGCAGTATTTT.

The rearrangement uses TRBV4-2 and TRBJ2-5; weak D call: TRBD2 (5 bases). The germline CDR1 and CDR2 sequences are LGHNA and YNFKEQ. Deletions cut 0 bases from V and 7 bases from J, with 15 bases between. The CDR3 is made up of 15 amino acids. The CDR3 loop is CASSQDGLLAWTQYF. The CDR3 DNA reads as TGTGCCAGCAGCCAAGATGGTTTGCTAGCATGGACCCAGTACTTC.

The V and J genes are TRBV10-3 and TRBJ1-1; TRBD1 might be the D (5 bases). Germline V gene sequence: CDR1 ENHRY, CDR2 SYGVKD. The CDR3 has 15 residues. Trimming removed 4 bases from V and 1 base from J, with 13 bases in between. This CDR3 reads CAISVGGGKNTEAFF. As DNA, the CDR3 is TGTGCCATCAGTGTCGGGGGAGGGAAGAACACTGAAGCTTTCTTT.

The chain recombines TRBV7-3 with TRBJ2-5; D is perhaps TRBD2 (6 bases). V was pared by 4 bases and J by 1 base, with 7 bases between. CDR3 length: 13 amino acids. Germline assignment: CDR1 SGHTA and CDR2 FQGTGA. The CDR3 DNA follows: TGTGCCAGCAGCTCCGGGGGCCAAGAGACCCAGTACTTC. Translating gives CASSSGGQETQYF. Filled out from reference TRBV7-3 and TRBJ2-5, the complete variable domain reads GAGVSQTPSNKVTEKGKYVELRCDPISGHTALYWYRQSLGQGPEFLIYFQGTGAADDSGLPNDRFFAVRPEGSVSTLKIQRTERGDSAVYLCASSSGGQETQYFGPGTRLLVL.

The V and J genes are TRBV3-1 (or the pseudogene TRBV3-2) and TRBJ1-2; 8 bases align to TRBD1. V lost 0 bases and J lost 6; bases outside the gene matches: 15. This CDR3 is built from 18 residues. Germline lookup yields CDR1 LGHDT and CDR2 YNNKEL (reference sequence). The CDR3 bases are TGTGCCAGCAGCCAAGATCCCCTTTCCCTCAGGGGGCGGCATGGCTACACCTTC. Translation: CASSQDPLSLRGRHGYTF.

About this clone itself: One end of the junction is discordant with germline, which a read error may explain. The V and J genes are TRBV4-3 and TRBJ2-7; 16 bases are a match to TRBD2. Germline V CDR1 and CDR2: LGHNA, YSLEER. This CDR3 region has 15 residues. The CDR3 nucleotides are TGCGCCAGCAGCTTGGGACTAGCGGGGGGGTACGAGCGGTACTTC. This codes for CASSLGLAGGYERYF.

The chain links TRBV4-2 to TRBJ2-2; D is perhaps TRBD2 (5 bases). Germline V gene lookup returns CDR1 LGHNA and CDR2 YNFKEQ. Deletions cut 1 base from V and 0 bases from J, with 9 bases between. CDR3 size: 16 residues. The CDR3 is CASSQGRQANTGELFF. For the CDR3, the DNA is TGTGCCAGCAGCCAAGGGAGGCAAGCGAACACCGGGGAGCTGTTTTTT.

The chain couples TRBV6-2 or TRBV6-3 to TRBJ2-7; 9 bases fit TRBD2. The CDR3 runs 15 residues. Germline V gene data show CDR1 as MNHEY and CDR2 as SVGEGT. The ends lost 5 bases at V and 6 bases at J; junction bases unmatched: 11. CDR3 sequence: CASSNLSGSRGEQYF. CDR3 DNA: TGTGCCAGCAGTAACCTTAGCGGGAGCAGGGGCGAGCAGTACTTC.

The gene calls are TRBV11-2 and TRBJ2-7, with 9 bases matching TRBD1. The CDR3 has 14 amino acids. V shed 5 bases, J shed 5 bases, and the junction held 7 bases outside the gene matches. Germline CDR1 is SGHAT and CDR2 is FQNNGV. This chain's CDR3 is CASSQRQGGDEQYF. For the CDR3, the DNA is TGTGCCAGCAGCCAAAGACAGGGGGGCGACGAGCAGTACTTC.

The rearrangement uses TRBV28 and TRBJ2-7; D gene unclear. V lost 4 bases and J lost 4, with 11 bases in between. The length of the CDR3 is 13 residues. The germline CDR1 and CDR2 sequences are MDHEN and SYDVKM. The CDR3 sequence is CASSSGPLYEQYF. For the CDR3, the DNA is TGTGCCAGCAGTTCCGGTCCCCTTTACGAGCAGTACTTC.